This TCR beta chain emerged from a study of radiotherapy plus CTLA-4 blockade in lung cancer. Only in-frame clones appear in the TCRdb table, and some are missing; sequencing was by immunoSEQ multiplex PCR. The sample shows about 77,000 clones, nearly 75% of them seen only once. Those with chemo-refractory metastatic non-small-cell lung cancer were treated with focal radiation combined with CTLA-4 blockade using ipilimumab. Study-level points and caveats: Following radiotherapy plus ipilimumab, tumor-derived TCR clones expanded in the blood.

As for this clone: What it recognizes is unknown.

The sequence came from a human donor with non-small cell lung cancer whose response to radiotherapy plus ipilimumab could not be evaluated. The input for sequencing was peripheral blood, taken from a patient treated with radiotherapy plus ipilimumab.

The chain's CDR3 is CASSPTSGGSTDTQYF. In nucleotides, the CDR3 is TGTGCCAGCAGCCCGACTAGCGGGGGTAGCACAGATACGCAGTATTTT. V is TRBV9 and J is TRBJ2-3, with 12 bases fitting TRBD2. The CDR3 has 16 residues. Germline assignment: CDR1 SGDLS and CDR2 YYNGEE. J lost 0 bases, V lost 4 bases, and 3 bases had no gene match.